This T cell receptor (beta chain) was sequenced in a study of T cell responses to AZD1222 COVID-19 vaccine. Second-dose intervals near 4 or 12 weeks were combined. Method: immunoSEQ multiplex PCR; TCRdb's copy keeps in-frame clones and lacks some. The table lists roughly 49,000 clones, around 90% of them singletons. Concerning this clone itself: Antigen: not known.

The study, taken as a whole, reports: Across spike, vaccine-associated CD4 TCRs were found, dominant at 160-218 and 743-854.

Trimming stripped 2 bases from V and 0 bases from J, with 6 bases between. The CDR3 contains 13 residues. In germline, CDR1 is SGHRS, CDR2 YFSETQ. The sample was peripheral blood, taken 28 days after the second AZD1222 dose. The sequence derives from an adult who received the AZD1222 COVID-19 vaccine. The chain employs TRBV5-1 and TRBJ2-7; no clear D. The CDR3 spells CASSFDFSYEQYF. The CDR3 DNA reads TGCGCCAGCAGCTTCGACTTCTCCTACGAGCAGTACTTC. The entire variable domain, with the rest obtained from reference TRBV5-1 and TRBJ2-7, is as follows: KAGVTQTPRYLIKTRGQQVTLSCSPISGHRSVSWYQQTPGQGLQFLFEYFSETQRNKGNFPGRFSGRQFSNSRSEMNVSTLELGDSALYLCASSFDFSYEQYFGPGTRLTVT.